One and the same sample provided the 19 T cell receptor beta chains below, sequenced in a study of blood T cell repertoires in COVID-19. The table came from immunoSEQ multiplex PCR; TCRdb's copy has only in-frame clones and leaves some out. The table has some 9,800 clones, roughly 72% seen once. The sample comprised peripheral blood. Source of these receptors: a human donor in a cohort sampled during active COVID-19.

This chain links TRBV6-5 with TRBJ1-1, with unresolved D. The germline V and J ends were trimmed by 5 bases and 4 bases, with 14 bases remaining between them. Germline CDR1 reads MNHEY; CDR2 reads SVGAGI. The CDR3 length is 14 residues. CDR3 DNA: TGTGCCAGCAGTCACCCTGAGCTCGGCACTGAAGCTTTCTTT. As protein: CASSHPELGTEAFF.

The chain employs TRBV4-2 and TRBJ2-2; tentative D call: TRBD1 (5 bases). This CDR3 comprises 15 residues. Germline CDR1 reads LGHNA; CDR2 reads YNFKEQ. V was cut by 4 bases and J by 0 bases, with 9 bases left in between. The CDR3 region is CASSPQVPNTGELFF. The CDR3 DNA is TGTGCCAGCAGCCCACAGGTGCCGAACACCGGGGAGCTGTTTTTT.

This chain links TRBV2 with TRBJ1-1, with D tentatively TRBD1 (5 bases). The germline V and J ends were trimmed by 7 bases and 4 bases, with 16 bases remaining between them. The CDR3 length is 14 residues. From germline, CDR1 is SNHLY and CDR2 FYNNEI. CDR3 nucleotide sequence: TGTGCCAGCACCACCTACGTCGGGGGCACTGAAGCTTTCTTT. As protein: CASTTYVGGTEAFF.

The CDR3 region has the DNA TGTGCCAGCAGTAAAATACAGGGACCCTATGGCTACACCTTC. Amino acid sequence: CASSKIQGPYGYTF. The rearrangement links TRBV6-2 or TRBV6-3 to TRBJ1-2, with a possible D match to TRBD1 (6 bases). V shed 5 bases and J shed 4 bases, with 14 bases lying between them. Per the germline V gene, CDR1 is MNHEY and CDR2 is SVGEGT. The CDR3 length is 14 residues.

The chain has TRBV4-3 and TRBJ1-2, with a tentative D call TRBD1 (6 bases). In germline, CDR1 is LGHNA, CDR2 YSLEER. CDR3 length: 13 amino acids. V was clipped by 6 bases and J by 8 bases, with 16 bases between them. The CDR3 DNA is TGCGCCAGCAGTCACAGGGCCATGGGGGGCTACACCTTC. It yields the protein CASSHRAMGGYTF.

The DNA for the CDR3 is TGCGCCAGCAGCCCCAGACAGGGGGTTTTCACTGAAGCTTTCTTT. Its translation is CASSPRQGVFTEAFF. The V call is TRBV4-1, the J call TRBJ1-1; TRBD1 matches at 9 bases. The CDR3 runs 15 residues. Losses at the gene ends were 4 bases for V and 4 bases for J; bases not matched to a gene: 7. Germline V gene lookup returns CDR1 MGHRA and CDR2 YSYEKL.

This chain joins TRBV5-4 and TRBJ2-1; 8 bases are a match to TRBD2. In germline, CDR1 is SGHNT, CDR2 YYREEE (reference sequence). The CDR3 contains 15 residues. J gave up 8 bases and V 3 bases, and 10 bases lay outside the gene matches. The CDR3 DNA reads as TGTGCCAGCAGCTCGGGGGGGGCACTGGTATATGAGCAGTTCTTC. It translates to CASSSGGALVYEQFF.

The chain has TRBV30 and TRBJ2-1; 9 nucleotides match TRBD2. The CDR3 has 15 amino acids. Trimming at V came to 3 bases and at J to 7 bases, leaving 10 bases not matched to a gene. From germline, CDR1 is GTSNPN and CDR2 SVGIG (reference sequence). The CDR3 bases are TGTGCCTGGAGCCCAGGTAGCGGGGGTTTAAATGAGCAGTTCTTC. It is translated as CAWSPGSGGLNEQFF. The entire variable domain, with the rest obtained from reference TRBV30 and TRBJ2-1, is as follows: SQTIHQWPATLVQPVGSPLSLECTVEGTSNPNLYWYRQAAGRGLQLLFYSVGIGQISSEVPQNLSASRPQDRQFILSSKKLLLSDSGFYLCAWSPGSGGLNEQFFGPGTRLTVL.

The chain links TRBV5-1 to TRBJ1-4, with D possibly being TRBD1 (5 bases). The germline V and J ends were trimmed by 0 bases and 8 bases, with 14 bases remaining between them. This CDR3 contains 15 residues. CDR1 SGHRS and CDR2 YFSETQ come from the germline V gene. The CDR3 coding sequence is TGCGCCAGCAGCTTGGCCGTGGGACTGGGGGAAAAACTGTTTTTT. Its protein product is CASSLAVGLGEKLFF.

As regards this clone: The same CDR3 arises from other DNA sequences in this sample as well. The chain employs TRBV9 and TRBJ1-1; D not resolved. V dropped 0 bases and J dropped 1 base, with 4 bases sitting between them. The germline V gene has CDR1 SGDLS and CDR2 YYNGEE. CDR3 length: 13 residues. The CDR3 bases are TGTGCCAGCAGCGTAGCCGGGAACACTGAAGCTTTCTTT. Amino acid sequence: CASSVAGNTEAFF.

The chain has TRBV6-5 and TRBJ1-2; the match to TRBD1 covers 9 bases. The V gene's germline CDR1 is MNHEY and CDR2 SVGAGI. With V trimmed by 7 bases and J by 4 bases, 10 bases remained unmatched. This CDR3 is 15 amino acids long. The CDR3 nucleotides read TGTGCCAGCAACCAGGACAGGGGTTTCAGCTATGGCTACACCTTC. Amino acid sequence: CASNQDRGFSYGYTF.

V gene TRBV2 combines with J gene TRBJ1-5; TRBD1 matches 9 bases. The germline V gene has CDR1 SNHLY and CDR2 FYNNEI. The CDR3 is 16 amino acids. J lost 6 bases, V lost 5 bases, and 11 bases had no gene match. CDR3 sequence (DNA): TGTGCCAGCAGTTTTAACAGGGGGCGAAGTAGTCAGCCCCAGCATTTT. Protein product: CASSFNRGRSSQPQHF.

V usage is TRBV5-1 and J usage is TRBJ2-3; tentative D call: TRBD2 (7 bases). The CDR3 contains 16 residues. V dropped 4 bases and J dropped 5 bases, with 20 bases sitting between them. Germline V gives CDR1 SGHRS, CDR2 YFSETQ. CDR3 region: CASSGGAPGFEDTQYF. The CDR3 coding sequence is TGCGCCAGCAGCGGGGGGGCCCCCGGGTTTGAAGATACGCAGTATTTT.

This clone was counted a few times. The chain employs TRBV29-1 and TRBJ2-7; 8 positions agree with TRBD2. The CDR3 is 12 amino acids. The V gene end was trimmed by 3 bases and the J gene end by 3 bases; junction bases not matched to a gene: 1. The germline V gene has CDR1 SQVTM and CDR2 ANQGSEA. The DNA of the CDR3 is TGCAGCGTTGAGAGCGGGGGCTACGAGCAGTACTTC. Its translation is CSVESGGYEQYF.

The chain has TRBV27 and TRBJ2-1, with TRBD1 matching 7 bases. V was clipped by 2 bases and J by 4 bases; unmatched bases: 2. CDR3 length: 14 residues. Germline V gene data show CDR1 as MNHEY and CDR2 as SMNVEV (reference sequence). CDR3 protein: CASSLIQGYNEQFF. The CDR3 nucleotides read TGTGCCAGCAGTTTAATACAGGGGTACAATGAGCAGTTCTTC.

Only a few counts were recorded for this clone. This chain joins TRBV5-1 and TRBJ2-6, with 7 bases aligning to TRBD1. Trimming removed 0 bases from V and 1 base from J; junction bases left unmatched: 7. Germline CDR1 and CDR2: SGHRS and YFSETQ. The CDR3 runs 18 residues. The CDR3 protein is CASSLEVTGWSGANVLTF. CDR3 sequence (DNA): TGCGCCAGCAGCTTGGAGGTGACAGGGTGGTCTGGGGCCAACGTCCTGACTTTC. The full variable domain, its missing parts supplied by reference TRBV5-1 and TRBJ2-6, is KAGVTQTPRYLIKTRGQQVTLSCSPISGHRSVSWYQQTPGQGLQFLFEYFSETQRNKGNFPGRFSGRQFSNSRSEMNVSTLELGDSALYLCASSLEVTGWSGANVLTFGAGSRLTVL.

This clone has just a few counts. The chain links TRBV2 to TRBJ1-6, with a tentative D call TRBD1 (5 bases). Germline V gives CDR1 SNHLY, CDR2 FYNNEI. V shed 6 bases and J shed 7 bases, with 10 bases lying between them. The CDR3 length is 13 residues. CDR3 in amino acids: CASSARQNSPLHF. The CDR3 region has the DNA TGTGCCAGCAGCGCACGACAGAATTCACCCCTCCACTTT.

For the CDR3, the DNA is TGCGCCAGCAGGTTTGACAGGAACACTGGAAACACCATATATTTT. This sequence encodes CASRFDRNTGNTIYF. The chain uses TRBV5-1 and TRBJ1-3; TRBD1 might be the D (6 bases). V dropped 5 bases and J dropped 2 bases, with 14 bases sitting between them. Germline lookup yields CDR1 SGHRS and CDR2 YFSETQ. The CDR3 covers 15 residues. Full variable domain (missing parts from reference TRBV5-1 and TRBJ1-3): KAGVTQTPRYLIKTRGQQVTLSCSPISGHRSVSWYQQTPGQGLQFLFEYFSETQRNKGNFPGRFSGRQFSNSRSEMNVSTLELGDSALYLCASRFDRNTGNTIYFGEGSWLTVV.

This clone has only one observation. The rearrangement links TRBV28 to TRBJ1-6; 9 bases are shared with TRBD1. CDR1 MDHEN and CDR2 SYDVKM come from the germline V gene. CDR3 length: 15 residues. V was clipped by 5 bases and J by 10 bases; unmatched bases: 9. CDR3 nucleotide sequence: TGTGCCAGCAGTCCCCAGACAGGGGGTAGGTCACCCCTCCACTTT. Encoded protein: CASSPQTGGRSPLHF. Drawing the rest from reference TRBV28 and TRBJ1-6, the complete variable domain is DVKVTQSSRYLVKRTGEKVFLECVQDMDHENMFWYRQDPGLGLRLIYFSYDVKMKEKGDIPEGYSVSREKKERFSLILESASTNQTSMYLCASSPQTGGRSPLHFGNGTRLTVT.